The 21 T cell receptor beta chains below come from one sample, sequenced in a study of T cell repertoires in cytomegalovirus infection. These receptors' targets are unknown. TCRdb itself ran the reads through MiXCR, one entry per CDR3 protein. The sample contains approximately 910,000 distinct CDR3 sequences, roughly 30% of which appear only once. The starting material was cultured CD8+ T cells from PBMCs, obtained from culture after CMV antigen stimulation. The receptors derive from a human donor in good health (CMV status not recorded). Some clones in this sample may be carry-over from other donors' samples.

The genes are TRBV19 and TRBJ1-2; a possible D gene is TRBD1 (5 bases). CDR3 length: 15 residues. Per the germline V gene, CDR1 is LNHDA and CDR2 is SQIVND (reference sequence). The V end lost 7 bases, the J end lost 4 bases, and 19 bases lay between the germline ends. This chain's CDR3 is CASTIADSLPYGYTF. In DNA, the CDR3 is TGTGCCAGTACCATAGCAGACAGCTTACCCTATGGCTACACCTTC.

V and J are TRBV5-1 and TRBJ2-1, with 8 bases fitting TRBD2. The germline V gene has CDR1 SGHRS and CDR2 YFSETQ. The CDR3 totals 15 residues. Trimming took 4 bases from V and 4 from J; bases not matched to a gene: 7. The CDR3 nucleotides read TGCGCCAGCAGCCTCGCTGGGACTAGGTACAATGAGCAGTTCTTC. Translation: CASSLAGTRYNEQFF. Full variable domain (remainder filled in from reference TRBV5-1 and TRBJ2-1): KAGVTQTPRYLIKTRGQQVTLSCSPISGHRSVSWYQQTPGQGLQFLFEYFSETQRNKGNFPGRFSGRQFSNSRSEMNVSTLELGDSALYLCASSLAGTRYNEQFFGPGTRLTVL.

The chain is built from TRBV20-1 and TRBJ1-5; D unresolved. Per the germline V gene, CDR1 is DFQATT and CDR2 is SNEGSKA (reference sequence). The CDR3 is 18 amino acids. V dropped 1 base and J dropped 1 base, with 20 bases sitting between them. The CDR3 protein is CSARVQDGVPNSNQPQHF. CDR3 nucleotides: TGCAGTGCTAGAGTCCAAGATGGGGTGCCAAACAGCAATCAGCCCCAGCATTTT.

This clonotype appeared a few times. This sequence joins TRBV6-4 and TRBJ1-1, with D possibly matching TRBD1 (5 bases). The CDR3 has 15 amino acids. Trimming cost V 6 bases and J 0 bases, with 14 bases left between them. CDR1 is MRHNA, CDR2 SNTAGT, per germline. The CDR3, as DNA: TGTGCCAGCAGGAACCGGGGGGGGATGAACACTGAAGCTTTCTTT. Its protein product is CASRNRGGMNTEAFF.

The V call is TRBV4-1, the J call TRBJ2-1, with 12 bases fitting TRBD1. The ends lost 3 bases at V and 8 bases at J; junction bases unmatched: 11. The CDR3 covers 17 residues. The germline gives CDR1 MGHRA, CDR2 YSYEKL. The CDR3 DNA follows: TGCGCCAGCAGCCACTCCGGGACAGGGGGCCTCCCGGATGAGCAGTTCTTC. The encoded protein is CASSHSGTGGLPDEQFF.

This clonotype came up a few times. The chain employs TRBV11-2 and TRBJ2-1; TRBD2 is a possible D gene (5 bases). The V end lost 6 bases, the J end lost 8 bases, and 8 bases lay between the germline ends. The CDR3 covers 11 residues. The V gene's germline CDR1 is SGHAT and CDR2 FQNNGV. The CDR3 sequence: CASRLGDEQFF. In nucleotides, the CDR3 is TGTGCCAGCAGGCTCGGGGATGAGCAGTTCTTC. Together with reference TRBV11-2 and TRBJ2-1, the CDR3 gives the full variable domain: EAGVAQSPRYKIIEKRQSVAFWCNPISGHATLYWYQQILGQGPKLLIQFQNNGVVDDSQLPKDRFSAERLKGVDSTLKIQPAKLEDSAVYLCASRLGDEQFFGPGTRLTVL.

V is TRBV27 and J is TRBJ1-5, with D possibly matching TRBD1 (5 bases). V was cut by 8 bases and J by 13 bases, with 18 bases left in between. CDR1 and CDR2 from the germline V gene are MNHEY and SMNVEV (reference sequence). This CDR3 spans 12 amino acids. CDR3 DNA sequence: TGTGCCAGCGGGCCCCAATCGGGGCCTCAGCATTTT. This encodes CASGPQSGPQHF.

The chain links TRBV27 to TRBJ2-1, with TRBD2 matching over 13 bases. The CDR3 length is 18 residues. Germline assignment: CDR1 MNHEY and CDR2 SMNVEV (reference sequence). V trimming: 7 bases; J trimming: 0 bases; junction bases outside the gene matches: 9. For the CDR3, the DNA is TGTGCCAGCATTGCCGGGACTAGCGGGGACAGCTCCTACAATGAGCAGTTCTTC. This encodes CASIAGTSGDSSYNEQFF.

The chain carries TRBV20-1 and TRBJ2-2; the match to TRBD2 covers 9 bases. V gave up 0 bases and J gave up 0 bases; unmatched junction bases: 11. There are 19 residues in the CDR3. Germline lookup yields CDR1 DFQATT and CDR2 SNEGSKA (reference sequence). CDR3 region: CSARDWSGGTLSNTGELFF. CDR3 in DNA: TGCAGTGCTAGAGATTGGAGCGGGGGGACCCTATCGAACACCGGGGAGCTGTTTTTT.

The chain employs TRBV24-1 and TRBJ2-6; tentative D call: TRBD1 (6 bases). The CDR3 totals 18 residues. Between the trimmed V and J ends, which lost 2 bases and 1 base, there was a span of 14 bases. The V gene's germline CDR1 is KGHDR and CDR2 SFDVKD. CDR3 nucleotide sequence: TGTGCCACCAGTGATTCCCGACGGACAGTTTCTGGGGCCAACGTCCTGACTTTC. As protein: CATSDSRRTVSGANVLTF.

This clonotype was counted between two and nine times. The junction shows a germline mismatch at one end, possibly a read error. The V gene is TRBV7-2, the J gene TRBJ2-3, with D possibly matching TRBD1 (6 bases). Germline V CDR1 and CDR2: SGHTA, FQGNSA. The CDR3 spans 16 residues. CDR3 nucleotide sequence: TGTGCCAGCAGCTTAAGCTACAGGGAAACAGATACGCAGTATATTTTT. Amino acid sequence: CASSLSYRETDTQYIF.

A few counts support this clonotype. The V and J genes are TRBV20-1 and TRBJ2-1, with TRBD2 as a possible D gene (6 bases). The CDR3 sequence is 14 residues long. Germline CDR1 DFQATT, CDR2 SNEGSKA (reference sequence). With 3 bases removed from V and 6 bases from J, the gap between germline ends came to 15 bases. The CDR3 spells CSARKRGLSNEQFF. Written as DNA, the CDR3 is TGCAGTGCTAGGAAACGGGGACTCAGCAATGAGCAGTTCTTC.

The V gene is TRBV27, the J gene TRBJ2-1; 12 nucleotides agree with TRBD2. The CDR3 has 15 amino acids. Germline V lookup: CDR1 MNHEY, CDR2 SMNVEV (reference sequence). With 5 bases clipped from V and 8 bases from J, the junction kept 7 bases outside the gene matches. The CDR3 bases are TGTGCCAGCAGTCCTGGGGCTAGCGGGGGGGATGAGCAGTTCTTC. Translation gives CASSPGASGGDEQFF.

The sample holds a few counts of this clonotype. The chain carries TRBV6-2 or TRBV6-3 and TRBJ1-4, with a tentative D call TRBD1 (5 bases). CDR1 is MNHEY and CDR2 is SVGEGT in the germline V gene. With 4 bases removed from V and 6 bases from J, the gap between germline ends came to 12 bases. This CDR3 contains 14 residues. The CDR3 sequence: CASSWEDTYEKLFF. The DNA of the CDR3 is TGTGCCAGCAGTTGGGAGGACACCTATGAAAAACTGTTTTTT.

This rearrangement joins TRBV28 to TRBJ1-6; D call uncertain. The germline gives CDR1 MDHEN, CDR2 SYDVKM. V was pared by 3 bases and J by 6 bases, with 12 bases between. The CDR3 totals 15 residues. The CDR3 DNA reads TGTGCCAGCAGTTTTTATAGGGCTATTAATTCACCCCTCCACTTT. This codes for CASSFYRAINSPLHF.

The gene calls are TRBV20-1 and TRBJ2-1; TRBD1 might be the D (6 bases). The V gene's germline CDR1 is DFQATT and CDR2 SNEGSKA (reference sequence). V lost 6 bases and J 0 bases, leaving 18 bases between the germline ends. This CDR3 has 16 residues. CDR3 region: CSALTPGHGSYNEQFF. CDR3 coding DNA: TGCAGTGCCTTAACTCCGGGACACGGCTCCTACAATGAGCAGTTCTTC.

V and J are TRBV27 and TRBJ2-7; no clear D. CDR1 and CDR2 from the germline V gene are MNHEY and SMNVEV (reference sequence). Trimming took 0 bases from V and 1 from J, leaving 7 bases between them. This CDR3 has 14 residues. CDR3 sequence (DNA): TGTGCCAGCAGTTTATCGGGCTGGTCCTACGAGCAGTACTTC. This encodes CASSLSGWSYEQYF.

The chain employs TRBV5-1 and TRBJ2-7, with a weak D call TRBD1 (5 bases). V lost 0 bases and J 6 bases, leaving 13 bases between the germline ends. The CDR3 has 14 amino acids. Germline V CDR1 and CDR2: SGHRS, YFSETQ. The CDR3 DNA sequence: TGCGCCAGCAGCTTGGACAGGATACCCCCCGAGCAGTACTTC. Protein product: CASSLDRIPPEQYF.

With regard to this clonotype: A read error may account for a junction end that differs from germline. CDR3 sequence (DNA): TGTGTCAGCAATCGACAGGGGGCTCGAAACACCGGGGAGCTGTTTTTT. It specifies CVSNRQGARNTGELFF. The rearrangement joins TRBV7-6 to TRBJ2-2, with 10 bases fitting TRBD1. From germline, CDR1 is SGHVS and CDR2 FNYEAQ. The CDR3 is 16 residues long.

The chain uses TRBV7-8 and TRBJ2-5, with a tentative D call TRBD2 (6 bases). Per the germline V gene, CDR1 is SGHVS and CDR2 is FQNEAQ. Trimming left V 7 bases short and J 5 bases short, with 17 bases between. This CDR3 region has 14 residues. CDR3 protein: CASTPSVGAETQYF. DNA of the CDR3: TGTGCCAGCACCCCTAGCGTGGGTGCGGAGACCCAGTACTTC.

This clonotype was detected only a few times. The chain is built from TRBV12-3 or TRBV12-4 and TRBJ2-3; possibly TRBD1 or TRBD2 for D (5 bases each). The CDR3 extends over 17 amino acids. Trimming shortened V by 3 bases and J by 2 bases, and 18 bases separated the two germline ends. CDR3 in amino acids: CASSFRPTSGTTDTQYF. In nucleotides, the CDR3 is TGTGCCAGCAGTTTTAGGCCCACTAGTGGGACCACAGATACGCAGTATTTT.